The entry that follows covers one T cell receptor (beta chain) sequence. Its specificity is unknown. The data derive from a study of neurological immune-mediated disorders. Study-wide points: None of the CDR3 amino acid sequences found in expanded clones was shared across subjects. This suggests that the TCR-beta repertoires were private in all groups.

Synthesis of cDNA was performed by 5'RACE using 10-nucleotide random UMIs. From the 5' RACE reads, TCRdb called clonotypes with MiXCR, one entry per CDR3 protein. In the table there are 30,000 to 40,000 distinct CDR3 sequences, 11% of which are singletons. Germline V gives CDR1 DFQATT, CDR2 SNEGSKA (reference sequence). The CDR3 loop spans 16 amino acids. Deletions cut 5 bases from V and 3 bases from J, with 23 bases between. Time point reported: technical triplicate 1. The chain carries TRBV20-1 and TRBJ2-7; D possibly corresponds to TRBD1 (6 bases). Input material: PBMCs. This clonotype was sampled from a man aged 55 to 70 with HTLV-1-associated myelopathy (HAM/TSP). This CDR3 is CSAVPGDGGSYYEQYF. The CDR3 DNA sequence: TGCAGTGCTGTACCTGGGGATGGGGGCAGTTACTACGAGCAGTACTTC.